This T cell receptor beta chain was identified in a study of tumor-infiltrating lymphocytes in primary liver carcinoma. Total RNA and DNA came together from roughly 20-30 mg of bulk tissue without cell sorting. Looked up from germline, CDR1 is SGHAT and CDR2 is FQNNGV. The CDR3 runs 13 residues. A constant-region primer primed TCR beta cDNA synthesis from about 0.45 ug of total RNA. What produced the TCR beta libraries was three nested multiplex PCR rounds using slightly modified ARM-PCR. Rounds one and two of PCR, each of approximately 11 cycles, were primed with TRBV1-TRBV30 forward primers and a C-beta reverse primer. MiXCR, applied by TCRdb to the multiplex PCR reads, yields one record per CDR3 protein. The sample shows 55,000 or so distinct CDR3 sequences, about two thirds of them seen only once. This clonotype was seen more than once but under ten times. The junction and the germline gene differ at one end; a read error may be behind it.

The chain is built from TRBV11-2 and TRBJ2-2, with D possibly TRBD2 on 5 matching bases. This clonotype was sampled from a man in his forties with primary liver carcinoma and hepatitis B virus infection. Sequencing was carried out using liver tumor tissue from sampling region 2. The subset: tumor region T2, inferior pole. The CDR3 loop reads CASSQGVAGELCF. In DNA, the CDR3 is TGTGCCAGCAGCCAAGGTGTGGCCGGGGAGCTGTGTTTT.